Below are 29 T cell receptor beta chains sequenced from a single sample in a study of T cells after posttransplantation cyclophosphamide. Control samples came 1 year after myeloablative marrow transplants with methotrexate plus calcineurin inhibitor. Some clones are missing from TCRdb's copy, which holds only in-frame ones; the method was immunoSEQ multiplex PCR. The table records approximately 20,000 clones, approximately 90% of them present only once. The sequenced sample was PBMCs, obtained 350 to 400 days after allogeneic stem cell transplant with calcineurin inhibitor and methotrexate. Receptors originate from a female patient aged 30 to 45 who received an allogeneic stem cell transplant from an unrelated donor, was CMV-positive, and had acute and chronic GVHD. The graft donor may have given rise to some T cells.

The chain has TRBV18 and TRBJ2-7, with 7 bases matching TRBD1. Germline V gene data show CDR1 as KGHSH and CDR2 as LQKENI. With 3 bases clipped from V and 2 bases from J, the junction kept 7 bases outside the gene matches. The CDR3 length is 15 residues. The CDR3 loop reads CASSPRDRPTYEQYF. In nucleotides, the CDR3 is TGTGCCAGCTCACCTAGGGACAGACCTACCTACGAGCAGTACTTC. Combining the CDR3 with reference TRBV18 and TRBJ2-7 gives the whole variable domain NAGVMQNPRHLVRRRGQEARLRCSPMKGHSHVYWYRQLPEEGLKFMVYLQKENIIDESGMPKERFSAEFPKEGPSILRIQQVVRGDSAAYFCASSPRDRPTYEQYFGPGTRLTVT.

The rearrangement uses TRBV6-1 and TRBJ2-1, with a tentative D call TRBD1 (6 bases). Trimming left V 3 bases short and J 4 bases short, with 7 bases between. The CDR3 has 13 amino acids. From germline, CDR1 is MNHNS and CDR2 SASEGT. CDR3 DNA sequence: TGTGCCAGCAGTGACAGGGGATACAATGAGCAGTTCTTC. Protein product: CASSDRGYNEQFF.

The chain is built from TRBV9 and TRBJ2-1, with TRBD2 identical over 7 bases. V trimming: 4 bases; J trimming: 0 bases; junction bases outside the gene matches: 13. This CDR3 has 18 amino acids. Germline CDR1 is SGDLS and CDR2 is YYNGEE. Here the CDR3 DNA reads TGTGCCAGCAGCTCCGAGGGGAGGGCCGCGGCCTCCTACAATGAGCAGTTCTTC. It encodes CASSSEGRAAASYNEQFF.

This chain uses TRBV25-1 with TRBJ1-1, with a possible D match to TRBD1 (5 bases). Trimming shortened V by 3 bases and J by 4 bases, and 15 bases separated the two germline ends. The CDR3 runs to 15 residues. Germline CDR1 reads MGHDK; CDR2 reads SYGVNS. CDR3 nucleotides: TGTGCCAGCAGTGAGCATCAGGGATGGAGCACTGAAGCTTTCTTT. It is translated as CASSEHQGWSTEAFF. The whole variable domain, remainder taken from reference TRBV25-1 and TRBJ1-1, is EADIYQTPRYLVIGTGKKITLECSQTMGHDKMYWYQQDPGMELHLIHYSYGVNSTEKGDLSSESTVSRIRTEHFPLTLESARPSHTSQYLCASSEHQGWSTEAFFGQGTRLTVV.

CDR3 DNA: TGTGCCAGCAGTGCCCTAGTGAACACCGGGGAGCTGTTTTTT. Protein: CASSALVNTGELFF. This rearrangement joins TRBV6-4 to TRBJ2-2; the D is unclear. The V end was cut by 4 bases, the J end by 1 base, with 7 bases between. CDR1 and CDR2 (germline): MRHNA, SNTAGT. This CDR3 spans 14 amino acids.

In this sample, this clone turned up once. V gene TRBV19 combines with J gene TRBJ2-1; weak D call: TRBD1 (5 bases). Trimming took 2 bases from V and 7 from J, leaving 18 bases between them. CDR1 and CDR2 (germline): LNHDA, SQIVND (reference sequence). The CDR3 covers 16 residues. The CDR3, as DNA: TGTGCCAGTAGTATACGGGCAGGGATTCAAGGGAATGAGCAGTTCTTC. Protein product: CASSIRAGIQGNEQFF.

The chain carries TRBV7-2 and TRBJ1-3; weak D call: TRBD1 (6 bases). Germline values: CDR1 SGHTA, CDR2 FQGNSA. V shed 6 bases and J shed 0 bases, with 12 bases lying between them. CDR3 length equals 15 residues. The CDR3 region is CASRLTGSSGNTIYF. The CDR3 nucleotides are TGTGCCAGCAGGTTAACAGGGAGCTCTGGAAACACCATATATTTT.

This chain connects TRBV6-4 to TRBJ2-7, with 8 bases matching TRBD1. Germline CDR1 reads MRHNA; CDR2 reads SNTAGT. This CDR3 has 18 residues. Trimming removed 6 bases from V and 5 bases from J; junction bases left unmatched: 21. CDR3 residues: CASRTAQPSRGPDNEQYV. The CDR3 DNA sequence: TGTGCCAGCAGAACCGCGCAGCCCTCCAGGGGGCCCGATAACGAGCAGTACGTC.

J is TRBJ2-2 and V is TRBV21-1; TRBD2, the table's D call, was not compared with the DNA. TRBV21-1 is a known pseudogene. This CDR3 has 14 amino acids. Here the CDR3 reads CASRLSEVPGELFF. The CDR3 coding sequence is TGTGCCAGCAGACTATCAGAGGTTCCCGGGGAGCTGTTTTTT.

V usage is TRBV5-6 and J usage is TRBJ1-5; D unresolved. This CDR3 has 12 residues. Germline assignment: CDR1 SGHDT and CDR2 YYEEEE. V dropped 3 bases and J dropped 9 bases, with 10 bases sitting between them. CDR3 DNA sequence: TGTGCCAGCAGCTCCCCCCTCGGGCCCCAGCATTTT. Translated, it gives CASSSPLGPQHF.

The chain links TRBV14 to TRBJ1-4; 7 positions match TRBD1. The CDR3 runs 15 residues. The V and J ends lost 2 bases and 7 bases, in that order; junction bases with no gene match: 7. Germline V lookup: CDR1 SGHDN, CDR2 FVKESK. The CDR3 here is CASSQFHRGTEKLFF. The CDR3 DNA reads TGTGCCAGCAGCCAATTCCACAGGGGAACTGAAAAACTGTTTTTT.

V gene TRBV5-6 combines with J gene TRBJ2-2, with 8 positions matching TRBD1. V shed 5 bases, J shed 0 bases, and the junction held 12 bases outside the gene matches. The CDR3 sequence is 18 residues long. From germline, CDR1 is SGHDT and CDR2 YYEEEE. The CDR3 here is CASRGFEGQASNTGELFF. The CDR3 nucleotides are TGTGCCAGCAGGGGATTTGAGGGACAGGCCTCGAACACCGGGGAGCTGTTTTTT.

This clone was observed once. The J gene is TRBJ1-4, the V gene TRBV7-9; no firm D call. The V gene lost 3 bases and the J gene lost 6 bases, with 17 bases spanning the gap. Germline values: CDR1 SEHNR, CDR2 FQNEAQ (reference sequence). The CDR3 contains 16 residues. The CDR3 protein is CASSFGGEALDEKLFF. CDR3 DNA sequence: TGTGCCAGCAGCTTTGGAGGAGAGGCCTTGGATGAAAAACTGTTTTTT.

V is TRBV27 and J is TRBJ2-7; 8 bases fit TRBD2. V lost 3 bases and J lost 0; bases outside the gene matches: 4. Germline V gene data show CDR1 as MNHEY and CDR2 as SMNVEV (reference sequence). The CDR3 runs 15 residues. The CDR3 DNA reads as TGTGCCAGCAGTTTCTCTAGCGGGTACTCCTACGAGCAGTACTTC. Encoded protein: CASSFSSGYSYEQYF.

The chain joins TRBV30 to TRBJ2-3; D is perhaps TRBD2 (5 bases). Between the trimmed V and J ends, which lost 1 base and 2 bases, there was a span of 13 bases. CDR1 is GTSNPN, CDR2 SVGIG, per germline (reference sequence). This CDR3 contains 15 residues. The CDR3 loop is CAWSAGGASTDTQYF. CDR3 nucleotides: TGTGCCTGGAGTGCTGGAGGAGCGTCCACAGATACGCAGTATTTT. The full variable domain, in which reference TRBV30 and TRBJ2-3 provide the parts outside the CDR3, is SQTIHQWPATLVQPVGSPLSLECTVEGTSNPNLYWYRQAAGRGLQLLFYSVGIGQISSEVPQNLSASRPQDRQFILSSKKLLLSDSGFYLCAWSAGGASTDTQYFGPGTRLTVL.

The chain is built from TRBV11-2 and TRBJ1-1; possible D gene TRBD1, 5 bases. CDR3 length: 12 amino acids. The germline V gene has CDR1 SGHAT and CDR2 FQNNGV. Trimming took off 5 bases at V and 5 bases at J, with 9 bases between the two ends. CDR3 amino acids: CASSHGGTEAFF. The CDR3 coding sequence is TGTGCCAGCAGCCACGGGGGGACTGAAGCTTTCTTT. Drawing the rest from reference TRBV11-2 and TRBJ1-1, the complete variable domain is EAGVAQSPRYKIIEKRQSVAFWCNPISGHATLYWYQQILGQGPKLLIQFQNNGVVDDSQLPKDRFSAERLKGVDSTLKIQPAKLEDSAVYLCASSHGGTEAFFGQGTRLTVV.

This chain joins TRBV5-4 and TRBJ2-2; 14 bases line up with TRBD2. V was clipped by 4 bases and J by 6 bases; unmatched bases: 2. From germline, CDR1 is SGHNT and CDR2 YYREEE (reference sequence). This CDR3 is built from 15 residues. Here the CDR3 DNA reads TGTGCCAGCAGCCTGGGACTAGCGGGAGCCGGGGAGCTGTTTTTT. Translated: CASSLGLAGAGELFF.

For this clone: One end of the junction does not line up with germline, which may come from a read error. The rearrangement links TRBV7-7 to TRBJ2-2; tentative D call: TRBD1 (9 bases). This CDR3 spans 22 amino acids. Germline V gives CDR1 SSHAT, CDR2 FNYEAQ (reference sequence). CDR3 region: CASSLGFGWDRVVAGRSGELFF. CDR3 in DNA: TGTGCTAGCAGCTTAGGATTTGGGTGGGACAGGGTGGTAGCGGGAAGGTCCGGGGAGCTGTTTTTT.

The chain uses TRBV7-9 and TRBJ1-1, with a weak D call TRBD1 (6 bases). CDR3 length: 12 amino acids. Trimming removed 6 bases at V and 10 bases at J, with 15 bases between. CDR1 is SEHNR, CDR2 FQNEAQ, per germline (reference sequence). The CDR3 sequence is CASRGGGGGAFF. DNA of the CDR3: TGTGCCAGCAGGGGAGGAGGGGGGGGAGCTTTCTTT.

This chain connects TRBV10-3 to TRBJ2-1; D gene ambiguous. CDR3 size: 11 residues. The germline CDR1 and CDR2 sequences are ENHRY and SYGVKD. V was cut by 4 bases and J by 7 bases, with 5 bases left in between. The CDR3 spells CAISAGNEQFF. CDR3 bases: TGTGCCATCAGTGCCGGGAATGAGCAGTTCTTC.

The table lists this clone with a count of one. The chain recombines TRBV10-2 with TRBJ2-7; D uncertain. Trimming stripped 3 bases from V and 3 bases from J, with 12 bases between. Germline V gives CDR1 WSHSY, CDR2 SAAADI. The CDR3 is made up of 14 amino acids. The CDR3 DNA reads as TGCGCCAGCAGTGATTTAGAGTTAAACTACGAGCAGTACTTC. Encoded protein: CASSDLELNYEQYF.

CDR3 nucleotides: TGTGCCACCAGCAGAGATCCCCGGACTAGCGGGATGAGGAACATTCAGTACTTC. It specifies CATSRDPRTSGMRNIQYF. V gene TRBV15 combines with J gene TRBJ2-4, with TRBD2 matching 12 bases. CDR1 LNHNV and CDR2 YYDKDF come from the germline V gene (reference sequence). V gave up 0 bases and J gave up 7 bases; unmatched junction bases: 10. The CDR3 is 18 amino acids.

The chain has TRBV11-3 and TRBJ2-4, with 8 bases matching TRBD2. In germline, CDR1 is SGHNT, CDR2 YENEEA. The CDR3 runs to 19 residues. The trim removed 0 bases at V and 2 bases at J, leaving 12 bases unmatched. The CDR3 nucleotides are TGTGCCAGCAGCTTAGATGCAACAGGAGGCGGGAGGCCCAAAAACATTCAGTACTTC. Its translation is CASSLDATGGGRPKNIQYF.

This chain joins TRBV6-4 and TRBJ2-3; tentatively, D is TRBD1 (5 bases). This CDR3 has 15 amino acids. The germline V and J ends were trimmed by 3 bases and 5 bases, with 15 bases remaining between them. Per germline, CDR1 MRHNA and CDR2 SNTAGT. This chain's CDR3 is CASSEGVGAQDTQYF. CDR3 nucleotides: TGTGCCAGCAGTGAAGGGGTAGGAGCCCAAGATACGCAGTATTTT.

The V call is TRBV27, the J call TRBJ2-1; D perhaps matches TRBD1 (6 bases). This CDR3 comprises 15 residues. V shed 5 bases and J shed 0 bases, with 11 bases lying between them. CDR1 and CDR2 from the germline V gene are MNHEY and SMNVEV (reference sequence). The CDR3 sequence: CASSMDSNSYNEQFF. CDR3 nucleotides: TGTGCCAGCAGTATGGACAGCAACTCCTACAATGAGCAGTTCTTC.

CDR3 loop: CASSLGGSLQQPQHF. The CDR3 DNA reads TGTGCCAGCAGTTTGGGCGGGAGCCTACAACAGCCCCAGCATTTT. The genes are TRBV27 and TRBJ1-5; no clear D. The CDR3 runs 15 residues. Germline V gene lookup returns CDR1 MNHEY and CDR2 SMNVEV (reference sequence). Trimming left V 3 bases short and J 7 bases short, with 16 bases between.

The chain recombines TRBV5-6 with TRBJ2-5; the D gene is possibly TRBD1 (5 bases). In germline, CDR1 is SGHDT, CDR2 YYEEEE. V gave up 7 bases and J gave up 0 bases, with 13 bases separating them. This CDR3 has 14 residues. The CDR3 region has the DNA TGTGCCAGCGGGGCCCCGACAGACCAAGAGACCCAGTACTTC. It translates to CASGAPTDQETQYF.

The CDR3 is CASRGPNEAFF. CDR3 DNA sequence: TGTGCCAGTAGGGGGCCGAATGAAGCTTTCTTT. The rearrangement joins TRBV19 to TRBJ1-1; weak D call: TRBD1 (5 bases). The germline V gene has CDR1 LNHDA and CDR2 SQIVND (reference sequence). The CDR3 length is 11 residues. V lost 6 bases, J lost 7 bases, and 9 bases lay in between.

This sequence joins TRBV11-2 and TRBJ2-7, with 10 nucleotides matching TRBD2. The CDR3 covers 16 residues. Germline assignment: CDR1 SGHAT and CDR2 FQNNGV. Germline trimming cut 5 bases from V and 4 bases from J; bases unmatched to any gene: 11. CDR3 in DNA: TGTGCCAGCAGCCCGGTAAAGCGGGAGGGCCAGTACGAGCAGTACTTC. It specifies CASSPVKREGQYEQYF.